The present T cell receptor beta chain was sequenced within a study of T cells in Graves' hyperthyroidism and ophthalmopathy. Overall study findings and caveats: Blood shared most expanded thyroid clonotypes above 0.001. Ophthalmopathy was distinguished from stable hyperthyroidism by 13 V-J signatures.

Initially, at the first diagnosis of hyperthyroidism and before any ophthalmopathy symptoms, blood was sampled. TCR beta CDR3 regions were amplified from RNA. The primer set for the first-round RT-PCR of the TCR CDR3 was HTBI. One entry per CDR3 protein, called by TCRdb with MiXCR from the multiplex PCR reads. The sample contains around 700,000 distinct CDR3 sequences, over 15% of which appear only once. This clonotype turned up a few times. Its matching antigen is unknown. Per germline, CDR1 SGHVS and CDR2 FQNEAQ. This CDR3 is 17 amino acids long. V was cut by 1 base and J by 0 bases, with 13 bases left in between.

This sequence joins TRBV7-8 and TRBJ1-5; D is unclear. Material: blood. The receptor's source is a woman aged 50 to 65 with Graves' hyperthyroidism that later progressed to Graves' ophthalmopathy. In nucleotides, the CDR3 is TGTGCCAGCAGCTTAGGCGAAGCAGCGTATAGCAATCAGCCCCAGCATTTT. Its protein product is CASSLGEAAYSNQPQHF.